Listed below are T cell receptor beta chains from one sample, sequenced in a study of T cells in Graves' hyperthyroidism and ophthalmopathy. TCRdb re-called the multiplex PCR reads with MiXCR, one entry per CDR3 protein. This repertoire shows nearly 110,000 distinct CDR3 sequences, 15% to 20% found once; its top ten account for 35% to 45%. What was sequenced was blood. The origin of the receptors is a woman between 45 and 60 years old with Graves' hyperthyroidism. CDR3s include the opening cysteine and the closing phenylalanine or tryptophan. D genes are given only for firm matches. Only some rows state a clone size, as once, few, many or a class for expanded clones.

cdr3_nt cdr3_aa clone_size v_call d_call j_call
TGTGCCAGCAGTGAAAGGGACAGGGCTCCCCTCCACTTT CASSERDRAPLHF many TRBV6-1 TRBD1 TRBJ1-6
TGTGCCAGCAGCGTAGGAACAGGGTGGTACGAGCAGTACTTC CASSVGTGWYEQYF many TRBV9 - TRBJ2-7
TGTGCCAGCAGCCCCGAAGGGGGAGCCGCCAAAAACATTCAGTACTTC CASSPEGGAAKNIQYF many TRBV7-9 - TRBJ2-4
TGTGCCAGCAGTGAAGGGGGACAGGGTGGAACTGAAGCTTTCTTT CASSEGGQGGTEAFF - TRBV6-1 TRBD1 TRBJ1-1
TGTGCCAGCAGCTTAGAGGGGGTTAGCTCCTACAATGAGCAGTTCTTC CASSLEGVSSYNEQFF many TRBV11-1 - TRBJ2-1
TGTGCCAGTACCAAGGAAGGCTTAGAGTATGGTCGGCCCCAGCATTTT CASTKEGLEYGRPQHF many TRBV19 - TRBJ1-5
TGTGCCAGCAGACCCCCGGGACTAGCGGGAGTTGAGCAGTTCTTC CASRPPGLAGVEQFF many TRBV6-1 TRBD2 TRBJ2-1
TGTGCCAGCAACTTCCTAGCGGGTCGAATGCGGGAGACCCAGTACTTC CASNFLAGRMRETQYF many TRBV7-8 TRBD2 TRBJ2-5
TGCAGTGCTAGAGAGTGGGGGAGAAACACCGGGGAGCTGTTTTTT CSAREWGRNTGELFF few TRBV20-1 - TRBJ2-2
TGCAGTGCTAGGGACAGGGGCGGGACTGAAGCTTTCTTT CSARDRGGTEAFF - TRBV20-1 TRBD1 TRBJ1-1
TGTGCCAGCAGCCAAGAGACCGTAGCAGGGGACCTCCATCAGCCCCAGCATTTT CASSQETVAGDLHQPQHF many TRBV4-2 - TRBJ1-5
TGTGCCAGCAGTTTATCGTCCCTCCGCGGCGCAGATACGCAGTATTTT CASSLSSLRGADTQYF many TRBV28 - TRBJ2-3
TGTGCCAGCAGCTTAGCGGACGAGCAGTACTTC CASSLADEQYF - TRBV11-2 - TRBJ2-7
TGTGCCAGCAGCGTAGGCGGGAGGGTCTTTGGGACCCAGTACTTC CASSVGGRVFGTQYF many TRBV9 TRBD2 TRBJ2-5
TGTGCCAGCAGTGAAGCGGGGCTAGCGCCATACAATGAGCAGTTCTTC CASSEAGLAPYNEQFF many TRBV6-1 - TRBJ2-1
TGTGCCAGCAGCGTAGCTGGCCAGGGGGCTGGAAACACCATATATTTT CASSVAGQGAGNTIYF many TRBV9 TRBD1 TRBJ1-3